The T cell receptor (beta chain) described here comes from a study of cytomegalovirus exposure and HLA in healthy donors. Study information: The 120 or so validation repertoires used the same platform as the roughly 720 first-cohort repertoires (as reported by a later analysis). Regarding the study as a whole: According to a subsequent analysis, TCR clusters from the first cohort were inclined to appear together in the roughly 120 validation repertoires. Reportedly, diagnosis of cytomegalovirus status by the classifier showed high specificity and sensitivity.

A remark on this clone: Its antigen is currently unknown.

The data were produced by immunoSEQ multiplex PCR, yet TCRdb's version contains in-frame clones alone and is incomplete. This sample yields 300,000 or so clones, of which 70% to 90% are seen a single time; more than 0.95% belongs to the top ten. Trimming removed 0 bases from V and 3 bases from J, with 9 bases in between. CDR1 and CDR2 (germline): MGHRA, YSYEKL. The CDR3 has 16 residues. Sequenced material: PBMCs. The chain recombines TRBV4-1 with TRBJ2-6; D is possibly TRBD1 (5 bases). The receptor was isolated from a man aged 25-45 years in good health and CMV-seronegative. The CDR3 DNA sequence: TGCGCCAGCAGCCAAGACAGGGCTGGTGGGGCCAACGTCCTGACTTTC. Translated: CASSQDRAGGANVLTF.